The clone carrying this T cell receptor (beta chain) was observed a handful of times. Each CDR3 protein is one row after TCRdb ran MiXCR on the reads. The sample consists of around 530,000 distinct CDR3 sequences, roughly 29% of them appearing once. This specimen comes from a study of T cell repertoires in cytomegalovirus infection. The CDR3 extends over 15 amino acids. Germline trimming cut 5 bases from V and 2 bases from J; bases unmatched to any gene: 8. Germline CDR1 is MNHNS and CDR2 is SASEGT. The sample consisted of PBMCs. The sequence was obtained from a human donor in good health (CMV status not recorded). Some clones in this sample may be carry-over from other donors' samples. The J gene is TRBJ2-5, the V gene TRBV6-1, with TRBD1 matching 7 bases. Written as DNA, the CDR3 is TGTGCCAGCAGTTCACTACCGGGACAGCAAGAGACCCAGTACTTC. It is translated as CASSSLPGQQETQYF.